What follows are 17 T cell receptor beta chains derived from one specimen sequenced in a study of siplizumab effects on memory and regulatory T cells. Profiling relied on immunoSEQ multiplex PCR, and the TCRdb table lists in-frame clones only, not all of them. The profile shows about 87,000 clones, over 80% of them singletons. Sequencing was carried out using CD4+ T cells sorted from blood. The receptors come from a human donor in good health.

The gene calls are TRBV6-1 and TRBJ1-1; unclear D gene. This CDR3 contains 14 residues. V lost 7 bases, J lost 0 bases, and 12 bases lay in between. Germline CDR1 and CDR2: MNHNS and SASEGT. The CDR3 coding sequence is TGTGCCAGCATCCGCCGAGCCATGAACACTGAAGCTTTCTTT. It yields the protein CASIRRAMNTEAFF.

The chain recombines TRBV30 with TRBJ2-5; possibly TRBD2 for D (5 bases). The germline V gene encodes CDR1 GTSNPN and CDR2 SVGIG (reference sequence). The V and J ends lost 1 base and 4 bases respectively, with 10 bases between them. The CDR3 runs to 13 residues. CDR3 nucleotides: TGTGCCTGGAGTGCCGGGATGAGAGAGACCCAGTACTTC. It encodes CAWSAGMRETQYF. Using reference TRBV30 and TRBJ2-5 for the parts outside the CDR3, the full variable domain is SQTIHQWPATLVQPVGSPLSLECTVEGTSNPNLYWYRQAAGRGLQLLFYSVGIGQISSEVPQNLSASRPQDRQFILSSKKLLLSDSGFYLCAWSAGMRETQYFGPGTRLLVL.

The V and J genes are TRBV18 and TRBJ1-1; D is unclear. Deletions cut 6 bases from V and 1 base from J, with 9 bases between. CDR1 and CDR2 from the germline V gene are KGHSH and LQKENI. CDR3 length: 13 amino acids. CDR3 loop: CASSKKANTEAFF. For the CDR3, the DNA is TGTGCCAGCTCCAAGAAGGCGAACACTGAAGCTTTCTTT.

The chain joins TRBV9 to TRBJ2-3, with TRBD2 identical over 10 bases. Germline loops: CDR1 SGDLS, CDR2 YYNGEE. V shed 4 bases, J shed 5 bases, and the junction held 10 bases outside the gene matches. The CDR3 runs 16 residues. CDR3 loop: CASSQGSSGSVDTQYF. The CDR3 coding sequence is TGTGCCAGCAGCCAGGGGTCTAGCGGGAGTGTAGATACGCAGTATTTT. Using reference TRBV9 and TRBJ2-3 for the parts outside the CDR3, the full variable domain is DSGVTQTPKHLITATGQRVTLRCSPRSGDLSVYWYQQSLDQGLQFLIQYYNGEERAKGNILERFSAQQFPDLHSELNLSSLELGDSALYFCASSQGSSGSVDTQYFGPGTRLTVL.

This clone occurred once. The chain carries TRBV7-9 and TRBJ1-2, with 8 positions matching TRBD1. This CDR3 has 17 amino acids. Germline lookup yields CDR1 SEHNR and CDR2 FQNEAQ (reference sequence). The trim removed 4 bases at V and 0 bases at J, leaving 10 bases unmatched. The CDR3 DNA sequence: TGTGCCAGCAGCTCCAGACAGGGGCCACGACCTAACTATGGCTACACCTTC. Its translation: CASSSRQGPRPNYGYTF. The whole variable domain, remainder taken from reference TRBV7-9 and TRBJ1-2, is DTGVSQNPRHKITKRGQNVTFRCDPISEHNRLYWYRQTLGQGPEFLTYFQNEAQLEKSRLLSDRFSAERPKGSFSTLEIQRTEQGDSAMYLCASSSRQGPRPNYGYTFGSGTRLTVV.

The V call is TRBV19, the J call TRBJ2-5; no clear D gene. The CDR3 length is 13 residues. The germline CDR1 and CDR2 sequences are LNHDA and SQIVND (reference sequence). The V end lost 2 bases, the J end lost 4 bases, and 8 bases lay between the germline ends. CDR3 sequence: CASSISGGETQYF. DNA of the CDR3: TGTGCCAGTAGTATATCAGGCGGAGAGACCCAGTACTTC.

This clone was detected once. The chain employs TRBV11-2 and TRBJ2-5, with 7 bases fitting TRBD1. In germline, CDR1 is SGHAT, CDR2 FQNNGV. This CDR3 comprises 14 residues. The V and J ends lost 5 bases and 11 bases, in that order; junction bases with no gene match: 14. CDR3 sequence: CASSHPGQRREQYF. CDR3 in DNA: TGTGCCAGCAGCCATCCGGGACAGAGAAGGGAGCAGTACTTC.

The chain combines TRBV29-1 with TRBJ1-4, with a weak D call TRBD1 (6 bases). V was shortened by 5 bases and J by 4 bases, with 11 bases between the two germline ends. Germline CDR1 reads SQVTM; CDR2 reads ANQGSEA. There are 13 residues in the CDR3. This chain's CDR3 is CSVRVGGNEKLFF. For the CDR3, the DNA is TGCAGCGTTCGGGTAGGGGGTAATGAAAAACTGTTTTTT.

The rearrangement joins TRBV5-1 to TRBJ2-5; D not certain. The germline CDR1 and CDR2 sequences are SGHRS and YFSETQ. This CDR3 comprises 14 residues. Trimming stripped 0 bases from V and 2 bases from J, with 8 bases between. The CDR3 sequence: CASSLGRRQETQYF. Here the CDR3 DNA reads TGCGCCAGCAGCTTGGGACGGCGTCAAGAGACCCAGTACTTC.

This rearrangement joins TRBV9 to TRBJ1-5; D is undetermined. CDR1 and CDR2 from the germline V gene are SGDLS and YYNGEE. V lost 0 bases to trimming and J lost 11 bases, with 12 bases between them. The CDR3 loop spans 13 amino acids. The CDR3: CASSVDGRATQHF. The CDR3 nucleotides are TGTGCCAGCAGCGTAGATGGACGTGCCACCCAGCATTTT.

The chain has TRBV6-5 and TRBJ2-2, with TRBD2 identical over 7 bases. The V gene end was trimmed by 5 bases and the J gene end by 6 bases; junction bases not matched to a gene: 6. Germline assignment: CDR1 MNHEY and CDR2 SVGAGI. There are 14 residues in the CDR3. The CDR3 sequence is CASSPGLVSGELFF. The CDR3 DNA follows: TGTGCCAGCAGTCCTGGACTAGTTTCCGGGGAGCTGTTTTTT.

The J gene is TRBJ2-4, the V gene TRBV4-1, with D perhaps matching TRBD1 (6 bases). Germline V gene lookup returns CDR1 MGHRA and CDR2 YSYEKL. The ends were cut back, 0 bases at V and 3 bases at J, with 12 bases in the middle. The CDR3 length is 16 residues. DNA for the CDR3: TGCGCCAGCAGCCAAGACGACAGGTTCGACAAAAACATTCAGTACTTC. Residues: CASSQDDRFDKNIQYF.

The chain's CDR3 is CASSVGSRSTDTQYF. DNA of the CDR3: TGTGCCAGCAGCGTAGGTAGCAGAAGCACAGATACGCAGTATTTT. The V and J genes are TRBV9 and TRBJ2-3, with D unresolved. This CDR3 is 15 amino acids long. Trimming left V 0 bases short and J 0 bases short, with 8 bases between. The germline V gene encodes CDR1 SGDLS and CDR2 YYNGEE.

The rearrangement joins TRBV28 to TRBJ2-7, with 8 bases identical to TRBD2. CDR3 length: 14 amino acids. Trimming cost V 9 bases and J 0 bases; bases outside gene matches: 7. Germline values: CDR1 MDHEN, CDR2 SYDVKM. The CDR3 is CASKTSGASYEQYF. The DNA for the CDR3 is TGTGCCAGTAAAACTAGCGGAGCCTCCTACGAGCAGTACTTC. Using reference TRBV28 and TRBJ2-7 for the parts outside the CDR3, the full variable domain is DVKVTQSSRYLVKRTGEKVFLECVQDMDHENMFWYRQDPGLGLRLIYFSYDVKMKEKGDIPEGYSVSREKKERFSLILESASTNQTSMYLCASKTSGASYEQYFGPGTRLTVT.

The J gene is TRBJ2-3, the V gene TRBV4-2, with TRBD2 identical over 9 bases. Trimming cost V 1 base and J 4 bases; bases outside gene matches: 6. The CDR3 runs to 16 residues. Germline V gives CDR1 LGHNA, CDR2 YNFKEQ. CDR3 nucleotide sequence: TGTGCCAGCAGCCAAGTAGCGGGAGTCAGATCAGATACGCAGTATTTT. Translated: CASSQVAGVRSDTQYF.

J is TRBJ1-4 and V is TRBV4-2; D is ambiguous. Germline values: CDR1 LGHNA, CDR2 YNFKEQ. This CDR3 has 16 amino acids. V lost 1 base and J lost 6, with 15 bases in between. Written as DNA, the CDR3 is TGTGCCAGCAGCCAAGGGGGTTTGTTGGGATATGAAAAACTGTTTTTT. Its protein product is CASSQGGLLGYEKLFF.

This sequence joins TRBV6-5 and TRBJ1-3, with D unclear. The ends were cut back, 6 bases at V and 0 bases at J, with 12 bases in the middle. Per the germline V gene, CDR1 is MNHEY and CDR2 is SVGAGI. The CDR3 is 15 residues long. CDR3 sequence (DNA): TGTGCCAGCAGGATAGACACGGCCTCTGGAAACACCATATATTTT. Translated, it gives CASRIDTASGNTIYF.